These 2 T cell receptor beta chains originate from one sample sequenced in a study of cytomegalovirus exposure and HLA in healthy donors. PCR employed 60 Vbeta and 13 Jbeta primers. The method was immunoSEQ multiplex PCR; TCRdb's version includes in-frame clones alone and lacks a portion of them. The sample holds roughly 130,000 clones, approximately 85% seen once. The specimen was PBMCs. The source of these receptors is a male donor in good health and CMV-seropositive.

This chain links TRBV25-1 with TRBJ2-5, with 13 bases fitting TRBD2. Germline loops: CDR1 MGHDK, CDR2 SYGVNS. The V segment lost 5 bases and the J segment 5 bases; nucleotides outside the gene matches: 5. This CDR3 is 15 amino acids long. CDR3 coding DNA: TGTGCCAGCAGTCGACTAGCGGGAGGAGGGGAGACCCAGTACTTC. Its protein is CASSRLAGGGETQYF.

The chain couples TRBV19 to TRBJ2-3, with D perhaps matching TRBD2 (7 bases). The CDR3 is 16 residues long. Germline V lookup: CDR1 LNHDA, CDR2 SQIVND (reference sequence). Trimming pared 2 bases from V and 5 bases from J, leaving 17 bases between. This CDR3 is CASSISGGLGRDTQYF. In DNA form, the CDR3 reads TGTGCCAGTAGTATATCCGGGGGGCTTGGCAGAGATACGCAGTATTTT.